Below, 29 T cell receptor beta chains from the same sample are listed, as sequenced in a study of blood T cell repertoires in COVID-19. Using immunoSEQ multiplex PCR, the repertoire was profiled, and TCRdb retains in-frame clones only, with some absent. Counted here are over 100,000 clones, roughly 90% occurring once; the ten biggest clones make up less than 2%. Sequencing input: peripheral blood. Source of these receptors: a woman aged 50 to 60 with COVID-19, enrolled during active disease.

The rearrangement joins TRBV29-1 to TRBJ2-5; D unclear. Trimming cost V 4 bases and J 0 bases, with 9 bases left between them. CDR1 is SQVTM, CDR2 ANQGSEA, per germline. The CDR3 totals 13 residues. CDR3 amino acids: CSVGAADQETQYF. In DNA, the CDR3 is TGCAGCGTTGGGGCAGCCGACCAAGAGACCCAGTACTTC.

The rearrangement links TRBV25-1 to TRBJ1-3; D gene uncertain. CDR3 size: 15 residues. Per the germline V gene, CDR1 is MGHDK and CDR2 is SYGVNS. V was trimmed by 1 base and J by 4 bases, leaving 11 bases between them. The chain's CDR3 is CASSELRGSGNTIYF. CDR3 bases: TGTGCCAGCAGTGAATTACGAGGGTCCGGAAACACCATATATTTT.

V is TRBV7-7 and J is TRBJ2-2; D might be TRBD2 (6 bases). CDR1 and CDR2 (germline): SSHAT, FNYEAQ (reference sequence). The length of the CDR3 is 14 residues. The V end was cut by 5 bases, the J end by 4 bases, with 11 bases between. The CDR3 loop reads CASSPRETTGELFF. In DNA, the CDR3 is TGTGCCAGCAGCCCCCGGGAGACCACCGGGGAGCTGTTTTTT. Full variable domain (outside the CDR3, taken from reference TRBV7-7 and TRBJ2-2): GAGVSQSPRYKVTKRGQDVTLRCDPISSHATLYWYQQALGQGPEFLTYFNYEAQPDKSGLPSDRFSAERPEGSISTLTIQRTEQRDSAMYRCASSPRETTGELFFGEGSRLTVL.

The chain carries TRBV2 and TRBJ1-2; TRBD1 aligns across 8 bases. After removal of 6 bases from V and 5 bases from J, the junction contained 8 bases not matched to a gene. The CDR3 runs 14 residues. CDR1 is SNHLY, CDR2 FYNNEI, per germline. The CDR3 is CASSQSQGGYGYTF. CDR3 in DNA: TGTGCCAGCAGCCAGTCACAGGGGGGATATGGCTACACCTTC. The full variable domain, rest sourced from reference TRBV2 and TRBJ1-2, is EPEVTQTPSHQVTQMGQEVILRCVPISNHLYFYWYRQILGQKVEFLVSFYNNEISEKSEIFDDQFSVERPDGSNFTLKIRSTKLEDSAMYFCASSQSQGGYGYTFGSGTRLTVV.

The chain is built from TRBV29-1 and TRBJ1-1, with TRBD1 identical over 9 bases. The V gene end was trimmed by 7 bases and the J gene end by 9 bases; junction bases not matched to a gene: 15. The CDR3 is made up of 14 amino acids. Per the germline V gene, CDR1 is SQVTM and CDR2 is ANQGSEA. CDR3 bases: TGCAGCGCGACCCCGACAGGGGGGGCACGGAAAGCTTTCTTT. Translated: CSATPTGGARKAFF. The full variable domain, completed using reference TRBV29-1 and TRBJ1-1, is SAVISQKPSRDICQRGTSLTIQCQVDSQVTMMFWYRQQPGQSLTLIATANQGSEATYESGFVIDKFPISRPNLTFSTLTVSNMSPEDSSIYLCSATPTGGARKAFFGQGTRLTVV.

The chain carries TRBV20-1 and TRBJ1-2; D is undetermined. CDR3 length: 11 residues. The germline V and J ends were trimmed by 4 bases and 7 bases, with 10 bases remaining between them. Germline V gene sequence: CDR1 DFQATT, CDR2 SNEGSKA (reference sequence). CDR3: CSATKESGYTF. CDR3 bases: TGCAGTGCTACCAAAGAGAGTGGCTACACCTTC.

The chain recombines TRBV28 with TRBJ1-2; TRBD1 is a possible D gene (5 bases). The CDR3 has 15 amino acids. Germline V lookup: CDR1 MDHEN, CDR2 SYDVKM. V dropped 3 bases and J dropped 4 bases, with 15 bases sitting between them. CDR3 sequence: CASSFQGRRLYGYTF. The DNA for the CDR3 is TGTGCCAGCAGTTTTCAGGGAAGACGCCTCTATGGCTACACCTTC.

This clone was recorded only once. The genes are TRBV10-3 and TRBJ1-3; D uncertain. The CDR3 consists of 15 residues. Germline CDR1 and CDR2: ENHRY and SYGVKD. Deletions cut 2 bases from V and 0 bases from J, with 8 bases between. CDR3 nucleotides: TGTGCCATCAGTGAGACAATTAACTCTGGAAACACCATATATTTT. As protein: CAISETINSGNTIYF.

The V and J genes are TRBV28 and TRBJ2-7; no firm D call. V gave up 4 bases and J gave up 3 bases, with 10 bases separating them. This CDR3 is built from 13 residues. The germline gives CDR1 MDHEN, CDR2 SYDVKM. The CDR3 bases are TGTGCCAGCAGTTCAACAGCCAACTACGAGCAGTACTTC. Its protein is CASSSTANYEQYF.

CDR3: CASRPGQGRTGELFF. The CDR3 coding sequence is TGTGCCAGCAGACCGGGACAGGGTAGAACCGGGGAGCTGTTTTTT. The chain combines TRBV11-2 with TRBJ2-2, with TRBD1 matching 9 bases. The V gene end was trimmed by 6 bases and the J gene end by 5 bases; junction bases not matched to a gene: 7. The CDR3 covers 15 residues. Looked up from germline, CDR1 is SGHAT and CDR2 is FQNNGV.

This clone was seen a handful of times. V is TRBV14 and J is TRBJ1-2; the D is unclear. The germline V gene has CDR1 SGHDN and CDR2 FVKESK. This CDR3 is 12 amino acids long. V lost 1 base, J lost 5 bases, and 5 bases lay in between. The CDR3 reads CASSQGRYGYTF. The CDR3 DNA is TGTGCCAGCAGCCAAGGGAGGTATGGCTACACCTTC.

The CDR3 bases are TGTGCCAGCAGTTACCAGGACAGATCCTACGAGCAGTACTTC. Amino acid sequence: CASSYQDRSYEQYF. The chain has TRBV6-2 or TRBV6-3 and TRBJ2-7; D possibly corresponds to TRBD1 (6 bases). The CDR3 extends over 14 amino acids. V was clipped by 2 bases and J by 1 base, with 9 bases between them. The germline V gene encodes CDR1 MNHEY and CDR2 SVGEGT.

The chain is built from TRBV30 and TRBJ1-1; D is unclear. Between the trimmed V and J ends, which lost 0 bases and 0 bases, there was a span of 14 bases. This CDR3 spans 16 amino acids. Germline V gene data show CDR1 as GTSNPN and CDR2 as SVGIG (reference sequence). CDR3 amino acids: CAWSVTPWHMNTEAFF. For the CDR3, the DNA is TGTGCCTGGAGTGTTACCCCCTGGCACATGAACACTGAAGCTTTCTTT. The full variable domain, its missing parts supplied by reference TRBV30 and TRBJ1-1, is SQTIHQWPATLVQPVGSPLSLECTVEGTSNPNLYWYRQAAGRGLQLLFYSVGIGQISSEVPQNLSASRPQDRQFILSSKKLLLSDSGFYLCAWSVTPWHMNTEAFFGQGTRLTVV.

The rearrangement uses TRBV6-1 and TRBJ1-6; no clear D gene. The ends were cut back, 3 bases at V and 2 bases at J, with 8 bases in the middle. CDR3 size: 15 residues. The germline CDR1 and CDR2 sequences are MNHNS and SASEGT. CDR3 in DNA: TGTGCCAGCAGTGACGCTAGGACCTATAATTCACCCCTCCACTTT. Amino acids: CASSDARTYNSPLHF.

The chain carries TRBV5-1 and TRBJ2-3, with 8 bases aligning to TRBD2. Germline loops: CDR1 SGHRS, CDR2 YFSETQ. The CDR3 totals 15 residues. Germline trimming cut 5 bases from V and 1 base from J; bases unmatched to any gene: 6. CDR3 nucleotides: TGCGCCAGCAGACCCTTGCGGGGGGGCACAGATACGCAGTATTTT. This sequence encodes CASRPLRGGTDTQYF.

This rearrangement joins TRBV4-3 to TRBJ2-3, with 8 bases fitting TRBD2. V dropped 1 base and J dropped 5; count of bases not matched to a gene: 8. This CDR3 is built from 16 residues. The germline gives CDR1 LGHNA, CDR2 YSLEER. Here the CDR3 DNA reads TGCGCCAGCAGCCAAGGATCCGGGGGGGCTAAAGATACGCAGTATTTT. Translated: CASSQGSGGAKDTQYF.

The chain joins TRBV19 to TRBJ2-1; the match to TRBD2 covers 8 bases. V dropped 5 bases and J dropped 3; count of bases not matched to a gene: 12. The CDR3 runs 17 residues. Germline-derived CDR1 and CDR2 are LNHDA and SQIVND (reference sequence). This chain's CDR3 is CASSAAGAPYNYNEQFF. CDR3 DNA: TGTGCCAGTAGTGCAGCGGGGGCCCCCTATAACTACAATGAGCAGTTCTTC. Filled out from reference TRBV19 and TRBJ2-1, the complete variable domain reads DGGITQSPKYLFRKEGQNVTLSCEQNLNHDAMYWYRQDPGQGLRLIYYSQIVNDFQKGDIAEGYSVSREKKESFPLTVTSAQKNPTAFYLCASSAAGAPYNYNEQFFGPGTRLTVL.

This chain connects TRBV19 to TRBJ1-2, with 10 bases that match TRBD1. J lost 3 bases, V lost 2 bases, and 3 bases had no gene match. The CDR3 length is 15 residues. Germline CDR1 reads LNHDA; CDR2 reads SQIVND (reference sequence). In DNA, the CDR3 is TGTGCCAGTAGTATAACGGGACAGGGGTACTATGGCTACACCTTC. Amino acids: CASSITGQGYYGYTF. The variable domain in full, with the rest retrieved from reference TRBV19 and TRBJ1-2, is DGGITQSPKYLFRKEGQNVTLSCEQNLNHDAMYWYRQDPGQGLRLIYYSQIVNDFQKGDIAEGYSVSREKKESFPLTVTSAQKNPTAFYLCASSITGQGYYGYTFGSGTRLTVV.

The rearrangement links TRBV28 to TRBJ2-7; 9 positions match TRBD2. The CDR3 has 19 residues. With 3 bases clipped from V and 0 bases from J, the junction kept 15 bases outside the gene matches. CDR1 MDHEN and CDR2 SYDVKM come from the germline V gene. The CDR3 here is CASSLSQPGWTSVSYEQYV. CDR3 in DNA: TGTGCCAGCAGTTTGTCACAGCCGGGATGGACTAGCGTCTCCTACGAGCAGTACGTC.

V and J are TRBV28 and TRBJ1-1; 9 bases match TRBD1. The CDR3 runs to 19 residues. The V and J ends lost 7 bases and 7 bases, in that order; junction bases with no gene match: 25. Germline CDR1 MDHEN, CDR2 SYDVKM. The chain's CDR3 is CASTSRWDRVWSERIEAFF. The CDR3 bases are TGTGCCAGCACCTCACGATGGGACAGGGTTTGGTCCGAGAGGATTGAAGCTTTCTTT.

The chain has TRBV5-1 and TRBJ1-2, with 8 bases that match TRBD1. Germline V gives CDR1 SGHRS, CDR2 YFSETQ. V lost 4 bases and J lost 6; bases outside the gene matches: 11. The length of the CDR3 is 15 residues. Written as DNA, the CDR3 is TGCGCCAGCAGCCCCGACAGGGGTCCCGTCGATGGCTACACCTTC. Its translation: CASSPDRGPVDGYTF.

V gene TRBV25-1 combines with J gene TRBJ1-1; a possible D gene is TRBD1 (6 bases). CDR3 size: 17 residues. Germline V gene sequence: CDR1 MGHDK, CDR2 SYGVNS. The V end was cut by 3 bases, the J end by 4 bases, with 21 bases between. This chain's CDR3 is CASSESRWSQGATEAFF. The CDR3 DNA is TGTGCCAGCAGTGAGAGTCGTTGGTCACAGGGAGCCACTGAAGCTTTCTTT.

The chain joins TRBV7-2 to TRBJ2-7, with TRBD2 matching over 8 bases. V shed 1 base, J shed 4 bases, and the junction held 6 bases outside the gene matches. The CDR3 has 15 amino acids. Germline CDR1 is SGHTA and CDR2 is FQGNSA. Here the CDR3 DNA reads TGTGCCAGCAGCTTAGTGACGGGGGGGCAATACGAGCAGTACTTC. It specifies CASSLVTGGQYEQYF. The full variable domain, in which reference TRBV7-2 and TRBJ2-7 provide the parts outside the CDR3, is GAGVSQSPSNKVTEKGKDVELRCDPISGHTALYWYRQSLGQGLEFLIYFQGNSAPDKSGLPSDRFSAERTGGSVSTLTIQRTQQEDSAVYLCASSLVTGGQYEQYFGPGTRLTVT.

The V gene is TRBV2, the J gene TRBJ1-1, with 7 bases identical to TRBD1. The CDR3 is 16 residues long. Germline V CDR1 and CDR2: SNHLY, FYNNEI. With V trimmed by 7 bases and J by 6 bases, 17 bases remained unmatched. Written as DNA, the CDR3 is TGTGCCAGCAAAAGTATAGGGACAGAGTTTTACCCTGAAGCTTTCTTT. Its translation is CASKSIGTEFYPEAFF.

The chain joins TRBV6-5 to TRBJ2-2, with 7 bases matching TRBD1. The germline CDR1 and CDR2 sequences are MNHEY and SVGAGI. The CDR3 sequence is 15 residues long. V shed 5 bases, J shed 4 bases, and the junction held 7 bases outside the gene matches. CDR3 in amino acids: CASSPGQVSTGELFF. The CDR3 nucleotides are TGTGCCAGCAGTCCCGGACAGGTCAGCACCGGGGAGCTGTTTTTT.

The chain has TRBV13 and TRBJ1-2; possible D gene TRBD1, 5 bases. V lost 7 bases to trimming and J lost 4 bases, with 16 bases between them. In germline, CDR1 is PRHDT, CDR2 FYEKMQ (reference sequence). The CDR3 is 14 residues long. CDR3 region: CASTSGRGAYGYTF. DNA for the CDR3: TGTGCCAGCACCTCGGGGAGGGGAGCCTATGGCTACACCTTC.

The chain employs TRBV28 and TRBJ1-5; D gene ambiguous. V lost 3 bases and J lost 7, with 4 bases in between. This CDR3 region has 11 residues. CDR1 is MDHEN, CDR2 SYDVKM, per germline. CDR3 region: CASSFGQPQHF. CDR3 coding DNA: TGTGCCAGCAGTTTCGGGCAGCCCCAGCATTTT.

The CDR3 spells CASSRFQISSYNSPLHF. The CDR3 bases are TGTGCCAGCAGTCGTTTCCAAATCAGCTCCTATAATTCACCCCTCCACTTT. The chain combines TRBV6-6 with TRBJ1-6; no clear D gene. The germline V gene has CDR1 MNHNY and CDR2 SVGAGI (reference sequence). V was shortened by 5 bases and J by 0 bases, with 14 bases between the two germline ends. The CDR3 has 17 amino acids.

DNA of the CDR3: TGTGCCAGCAGCCCCGAGGGACATCGCCAAGAGACCCAGTACTTC. The encoded protein is CASSPEGHRQETQYF. The chain combines TRBV9 with TRBJ2-5; D is possibly TRBD1 (6 bases). The V and J ends lost 4 bases and 1 base respectively, with 14 bases between them. CDR3 length: 15 residues. Looked up from germline, CDR1 is SGDLS and CDR2 is YYNGEE.